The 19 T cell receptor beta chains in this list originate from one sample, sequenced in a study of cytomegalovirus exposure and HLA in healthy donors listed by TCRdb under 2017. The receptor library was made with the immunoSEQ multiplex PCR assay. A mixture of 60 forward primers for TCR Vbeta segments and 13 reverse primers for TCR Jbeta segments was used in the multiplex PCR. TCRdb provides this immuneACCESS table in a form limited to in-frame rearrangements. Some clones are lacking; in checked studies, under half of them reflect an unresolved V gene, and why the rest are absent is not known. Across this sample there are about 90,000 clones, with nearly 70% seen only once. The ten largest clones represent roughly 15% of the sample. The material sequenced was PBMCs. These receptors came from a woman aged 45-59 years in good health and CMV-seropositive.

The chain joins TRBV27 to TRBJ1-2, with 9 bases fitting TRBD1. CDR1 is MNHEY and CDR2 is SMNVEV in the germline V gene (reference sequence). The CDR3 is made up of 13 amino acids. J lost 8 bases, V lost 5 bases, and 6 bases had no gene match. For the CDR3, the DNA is TGTGCCAGCAGTCCCCGGACAGGGGCGGGCTACACCTTC. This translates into CASSPRTGAGYTF.

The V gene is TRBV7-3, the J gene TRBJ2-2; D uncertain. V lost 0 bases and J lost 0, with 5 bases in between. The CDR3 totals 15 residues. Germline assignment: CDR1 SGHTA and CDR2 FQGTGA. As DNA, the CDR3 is TGTGCCAGCAGCTTAACTAGTTCGAACACCGGGGAGCTGTTTTTT. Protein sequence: CASSLTSSNTGELFF.

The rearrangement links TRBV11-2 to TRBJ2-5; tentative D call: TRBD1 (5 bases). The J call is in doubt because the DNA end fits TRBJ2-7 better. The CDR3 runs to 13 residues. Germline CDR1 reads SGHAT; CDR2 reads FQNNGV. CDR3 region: CASTRALIYEQYF. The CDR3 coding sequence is TGTGCCAGCACCAGGGCCCTCATCTACGAGCAGTACTTC.

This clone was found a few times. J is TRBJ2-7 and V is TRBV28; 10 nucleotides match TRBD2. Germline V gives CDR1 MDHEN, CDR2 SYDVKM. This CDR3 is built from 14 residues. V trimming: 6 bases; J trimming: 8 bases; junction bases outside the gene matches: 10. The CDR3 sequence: CASSTWTSGSKQYF. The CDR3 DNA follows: TGTGCCAGCAGCACGTGGACTAGCGGTTCAAAGCAGTACTTC. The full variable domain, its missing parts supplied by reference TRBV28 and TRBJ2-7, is DVKVTQSSRYLVKRTGEKVFLECVQDMDHENMFWYRQDPGLGLRLIYFSYDVKMKEKGDIPEGYSVSREKKERFSLILESASTNQTSMYLCASSTWTSGSKQYFGPGTRLTVT.

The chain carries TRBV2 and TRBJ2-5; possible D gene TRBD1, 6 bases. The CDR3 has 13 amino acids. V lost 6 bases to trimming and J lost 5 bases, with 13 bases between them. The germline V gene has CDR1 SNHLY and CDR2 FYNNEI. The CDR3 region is CASREDSRETQYF. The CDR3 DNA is TGTGCCAGCAGGGAGGACAGTCGCGAGACCCAGTACTTC.

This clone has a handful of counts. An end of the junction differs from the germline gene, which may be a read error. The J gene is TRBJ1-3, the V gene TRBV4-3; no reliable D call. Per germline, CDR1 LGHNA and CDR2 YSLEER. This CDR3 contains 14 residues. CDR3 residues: CASSQDRFRNAIYF. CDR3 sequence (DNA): TGCGCCAGCAGCCAAGACAGGTTTCGAAACGCCATATATTTT.

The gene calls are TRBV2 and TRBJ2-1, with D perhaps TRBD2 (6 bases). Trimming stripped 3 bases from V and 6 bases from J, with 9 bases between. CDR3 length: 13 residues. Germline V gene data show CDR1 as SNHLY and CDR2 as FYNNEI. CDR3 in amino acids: CASSEVGGNEQFF. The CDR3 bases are TGTGCCAGCAGTGAGGTCGGGGGCAATGAGCAGTTCTTC.

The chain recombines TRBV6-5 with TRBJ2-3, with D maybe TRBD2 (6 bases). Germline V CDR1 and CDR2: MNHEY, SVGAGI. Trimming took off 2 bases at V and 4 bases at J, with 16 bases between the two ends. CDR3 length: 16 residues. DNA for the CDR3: TGTGCCAGCAGTTACAGGGGTGGCGGGAACGCAGATACGCAGTATTTT. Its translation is CASSYRGGGNADTQYF.

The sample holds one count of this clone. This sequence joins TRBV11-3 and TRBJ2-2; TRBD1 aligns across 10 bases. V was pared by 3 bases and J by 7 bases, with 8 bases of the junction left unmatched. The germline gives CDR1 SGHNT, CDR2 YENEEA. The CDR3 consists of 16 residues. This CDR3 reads CASSFSGTGVGGELFF. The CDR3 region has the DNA TGTGCCAGCAGCTTCTCCGGGACAGGGGTTGGCGGGGAGCTGTTTTTT. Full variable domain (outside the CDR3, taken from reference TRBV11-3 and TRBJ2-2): EAGVVQSPRYKIIEKKQPVAFWCNPISGHNTLYWYLQNLGQGPELLIRYENEEAVDDSQLPKDRFSAERLKGVDSTLKIQPAELGDSAVYLCASSFSGTGVGGELFFGEGSRLTVL.

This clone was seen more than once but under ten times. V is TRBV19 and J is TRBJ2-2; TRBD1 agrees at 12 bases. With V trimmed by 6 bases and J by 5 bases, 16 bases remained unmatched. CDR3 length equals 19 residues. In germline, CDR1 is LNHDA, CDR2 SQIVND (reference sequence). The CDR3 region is CASRWGTGGAGGGTGELFF. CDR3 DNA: TGTGCCAGTAGATGGGGGACAGGGGGCGCCGGAGGGGGGACCGGGGAGCTGTTTTTT.

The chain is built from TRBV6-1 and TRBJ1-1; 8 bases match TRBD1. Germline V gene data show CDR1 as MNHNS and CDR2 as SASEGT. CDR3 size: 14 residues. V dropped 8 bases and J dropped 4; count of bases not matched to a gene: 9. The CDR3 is CASRNPDRGTEAFF. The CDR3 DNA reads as TGTGCCAGCCGAAATCCTGACAGGGGCACTGAAGCTTTCTTT.

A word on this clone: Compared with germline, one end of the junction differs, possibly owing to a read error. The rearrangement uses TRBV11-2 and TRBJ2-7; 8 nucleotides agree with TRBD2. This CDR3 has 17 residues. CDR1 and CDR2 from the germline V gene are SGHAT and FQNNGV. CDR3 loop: CASSRTGTRLALDEQCF. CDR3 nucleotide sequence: TGTGCCAGCAGCCGAACGGGCACACGACTAGCGCTCGACGAGCAGTGCTTC.

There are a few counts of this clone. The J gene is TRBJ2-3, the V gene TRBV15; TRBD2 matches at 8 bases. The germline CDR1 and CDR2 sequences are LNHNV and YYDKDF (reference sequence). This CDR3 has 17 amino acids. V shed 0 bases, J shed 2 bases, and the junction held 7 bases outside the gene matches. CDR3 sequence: CATSRDWAGGYTDTQYF. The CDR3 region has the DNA TGTGCCACCAGCAGAGACTGGGCGGGAGGATACACAGATACGCAGTATTTT.

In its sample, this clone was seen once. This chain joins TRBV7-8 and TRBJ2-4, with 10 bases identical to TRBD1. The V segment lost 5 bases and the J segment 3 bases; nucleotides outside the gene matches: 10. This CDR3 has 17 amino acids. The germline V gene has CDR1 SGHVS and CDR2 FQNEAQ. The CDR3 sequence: CASSRDRGPQYKNIQYF. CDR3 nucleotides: TGTGCCAGCAGCCGGGACAGGGGTCCGCAATACAAAAACATTCAGTACTTC.

The chain's CDR3 is CASSRGSGEETQYF. CDR3 in DNA: TGTGCCAGCAGCCGGGGCTCGGGAGAAGAGACCCAGTACTTC. This rearrangement joins TRBV27 to TRBJ2-5; maybe TRBD2 (6 bases). The length of the CDR3 is 14 residues. V was trimmed by 6 bases and J by 3 bases, leaving 14 bases between them. Germline V gene data show CDR1 as MNHEY and CDR2 as SMNVEV (reference sequence).

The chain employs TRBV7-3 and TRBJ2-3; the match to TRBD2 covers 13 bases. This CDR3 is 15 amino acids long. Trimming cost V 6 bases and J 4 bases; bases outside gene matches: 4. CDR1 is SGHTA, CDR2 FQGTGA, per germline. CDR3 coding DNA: TGTGCCAGCAGATCGGGACTAGCGGGACCAGATACGCAGTATTTT. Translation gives CASRSGLAGPDTQYF. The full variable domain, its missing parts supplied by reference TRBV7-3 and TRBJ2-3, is GAGVSQTPSNKVTEKGKYVELRCDPISGHTALYWYRQSLGQGPEFLIYFQGTGAADDSGLPNDRFFAVRPEGSVSTLKIQRTERGDSAVYLCASRSGLAGPDTQYFGPGTRLTVL.

The CDR3 reads CASAPGQGNYNEQFF. The CDR3 DNA reads as TGCGCCAGCGCGCCCGGGCAGGGGAATTACAATGAGCAGTTCTTC. The chain has TRBV5-1 and TRBJ2-1, with a tentative D call TRBD1 (6 bases). V was trimmed by 7 bases and J by 4 bases, leaving 18 bases between them. The CDR3 contains 15 residues. In germline, CDR1 is SGHRS, CDR2 YFSETQ.

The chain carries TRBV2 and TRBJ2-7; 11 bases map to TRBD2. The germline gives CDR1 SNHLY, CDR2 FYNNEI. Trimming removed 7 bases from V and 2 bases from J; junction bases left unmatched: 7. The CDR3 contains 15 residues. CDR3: CASKATSGSPYEQYF. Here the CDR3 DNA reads TGTGCCAGCAAAGCAACTAGCGGGAGTCCCTACGAGCAGTACTTC. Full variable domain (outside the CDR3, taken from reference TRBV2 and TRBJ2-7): EPEVTQTPSHQVTQMGQEVILRCVPISNHLYFYWYRQILGQKVEFLVSFYNNEISEKSEIFDDQFSVERPDGSNFTLKIRSTKLEDSAMYFCASKATSGSPYEQYFGPGTRLTVT.

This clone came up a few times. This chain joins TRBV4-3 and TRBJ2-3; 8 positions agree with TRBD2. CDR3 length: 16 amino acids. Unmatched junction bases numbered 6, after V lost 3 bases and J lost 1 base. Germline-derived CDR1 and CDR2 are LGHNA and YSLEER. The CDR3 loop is CASSQEGREGTDTQYF. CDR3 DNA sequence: TGCGCCAGCAGCCAGGAAGGGCGGGAGGGCACAGATACGCAGTATTTT.